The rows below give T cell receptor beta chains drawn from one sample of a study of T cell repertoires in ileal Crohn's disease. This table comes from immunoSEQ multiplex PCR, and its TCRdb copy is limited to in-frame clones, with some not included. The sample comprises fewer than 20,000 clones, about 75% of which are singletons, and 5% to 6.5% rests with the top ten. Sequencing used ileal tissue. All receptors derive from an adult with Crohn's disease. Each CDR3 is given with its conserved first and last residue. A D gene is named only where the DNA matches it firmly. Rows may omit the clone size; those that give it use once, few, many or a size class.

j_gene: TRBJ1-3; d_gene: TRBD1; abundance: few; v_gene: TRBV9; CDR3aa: CASSVGDSGNTIYF; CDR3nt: TGTGCCAGCAGCGTAGGGGACAGTGGAAACACCATATATTTT
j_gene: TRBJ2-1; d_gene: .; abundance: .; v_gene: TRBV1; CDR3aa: CTSSQELGRGGSPNEQFF; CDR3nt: TGCACCAGCAGCCAAGAGTTGGGGCGGGGGGGGTCCCCAAATGAGCAGTTCTTC
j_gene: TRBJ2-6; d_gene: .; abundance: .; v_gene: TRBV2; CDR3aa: CASSRGSGANVLTF; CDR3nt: TGTGCCAGCAGTAGAGGCTCTGGGGCCAACGTCCTGACTTTC
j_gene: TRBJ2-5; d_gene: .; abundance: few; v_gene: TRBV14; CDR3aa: CASSQGLGGTETQYF; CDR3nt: TGTGCCAGCAGCCAAGGATTGGGGGGAACGGAGACCCAGTACTTC
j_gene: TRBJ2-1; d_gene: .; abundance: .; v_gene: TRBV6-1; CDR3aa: CASSEWVGAYNEQFF; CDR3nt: TGTGCCAGCAGTGAATGGGTGGGAGCCTACAATGAGCAGTTCTTC
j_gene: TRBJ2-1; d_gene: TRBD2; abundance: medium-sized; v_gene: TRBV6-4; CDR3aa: CASSGTSGGSNEQFF; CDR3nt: TGTGCCAGCAGTGGGACTAGCGGGGGGTCCAATGAGCAGTTCTTC
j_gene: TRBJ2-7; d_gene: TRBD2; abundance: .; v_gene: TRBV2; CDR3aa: CASRTPGRVDEQYF; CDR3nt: TGTGCCAGCAGGACCCCAGGGAGGGTTGACGAGCAGTACTTC
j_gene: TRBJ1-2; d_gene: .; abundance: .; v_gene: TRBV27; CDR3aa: CASSLGVNYGYTF; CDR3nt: TGTGCCAGCAGTTTAGGAGTTAACTATGGCTACACCTTC
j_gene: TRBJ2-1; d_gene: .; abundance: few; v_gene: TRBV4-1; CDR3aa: CASSLAGLSSYNEQFF; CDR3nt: TGCGCCAGCAGCCTCGCGGGCTTGAGCTCCTACAATGAGCAGTTCTTC
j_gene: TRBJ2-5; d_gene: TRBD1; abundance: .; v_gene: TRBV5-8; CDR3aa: CASSIGQVRGTQYF; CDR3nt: TGTGCCAGCAGCATCGGACAGGTTAGGGGGACCCAGTACTTC
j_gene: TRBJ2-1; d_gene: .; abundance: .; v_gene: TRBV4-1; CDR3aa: CASSQEGGAGSDEQFF; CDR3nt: TGCGCCAGCAGCCAAGAGGGGGGGGCCGGTAGCGATGAGCAGTTCTTC
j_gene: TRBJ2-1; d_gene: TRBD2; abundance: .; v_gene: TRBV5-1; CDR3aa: CASSLLAGIPEQFF; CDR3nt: TGCGCCAGCAGCTTGTTAGCGGGTATCCCTGAGCAGTTCTTC
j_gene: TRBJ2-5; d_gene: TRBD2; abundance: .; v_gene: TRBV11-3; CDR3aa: CASSLVISSGETQYF; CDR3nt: TGTGCCAGCAGCTTAGTAATTTCTAGCGGAGAGACCCAGTACTTC
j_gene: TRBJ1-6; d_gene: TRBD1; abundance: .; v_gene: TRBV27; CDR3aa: CASSSTGGESSYNSPLHF; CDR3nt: TGTGCCAGCAGTAGCACAGGGGGGGAAAGCTCCTATAATTCACCCCTCCACTTT
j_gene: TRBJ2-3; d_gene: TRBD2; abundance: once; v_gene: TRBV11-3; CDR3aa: CASSLTSGFTDTQYF; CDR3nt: TGTGCCAGCAGCTTAACTAGCGGGTTCACAGATACGCAGTATTTT
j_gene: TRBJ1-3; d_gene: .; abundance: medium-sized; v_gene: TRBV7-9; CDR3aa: CASSPGSGNTIYF; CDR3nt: TGTGCCAGCAGCCCAGGGTCAGGAAACACCATATATTTT